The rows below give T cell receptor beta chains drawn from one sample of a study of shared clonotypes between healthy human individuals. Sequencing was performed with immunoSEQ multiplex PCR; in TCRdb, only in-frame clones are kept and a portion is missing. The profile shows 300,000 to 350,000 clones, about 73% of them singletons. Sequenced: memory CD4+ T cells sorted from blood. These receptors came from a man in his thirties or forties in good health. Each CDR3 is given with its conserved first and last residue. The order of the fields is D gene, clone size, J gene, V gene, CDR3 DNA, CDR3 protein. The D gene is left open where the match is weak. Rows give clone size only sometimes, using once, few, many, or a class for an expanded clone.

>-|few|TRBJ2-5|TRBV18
TGTGCCAGCTCAGGGCAAGAGACCCAGTACTTC
CASSGQETQYF
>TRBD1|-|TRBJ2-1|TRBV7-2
TGTGCCAGCAGCTCACAGGGGGCGTACAATGAGCAGTTCTTC
CASSSQGAYNEQFF
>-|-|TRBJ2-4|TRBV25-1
TGTGCCAGCACGGGGACTCTCCAAAACATTCAGTACTTC
CASTGTLQNIQYF
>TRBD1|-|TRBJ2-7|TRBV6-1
TGTGCCACAAGGACAGGGGCATTCGAGCAGTACTTC
CATRTGAFEQYF
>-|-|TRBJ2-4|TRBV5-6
TGTGCCAGCAGTACCAGCGGACCAATAGCCAAAAACATTCAGTACTTC
CASSTSGPIAKNIQYF
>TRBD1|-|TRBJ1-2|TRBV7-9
TGTGCCAGCAGCTTAGCCGGGAACAGGGGGAACTATGGCTACACCTTC
CASSLAGNRGNYGYTF
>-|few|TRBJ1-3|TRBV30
TGTGCCTGGAGTGCCCAGTCCTTCTCTGGAAACACCATATATTTT
CAWSAQSFSGNTIYF
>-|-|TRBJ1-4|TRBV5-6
TGTGCCAGCAGCTTCAAGGGAGCAACTAATGAAAAACTGTTTTTT
CASSFKGATNEKLFF
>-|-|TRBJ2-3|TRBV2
TGTGCCAGCAATGTGGGTGCTAGCACAGATACGCAGTATTTT
CASNVGASTDTQYF
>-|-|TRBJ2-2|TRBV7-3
TGTGCCAGCAGCTTAGATAGGGAAAACACCGGGGAGCTGTTTTTT
CASSLDRENTGELFF
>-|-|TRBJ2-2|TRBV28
TGTGCCAGCAGTTTAATCGGTAGACTTCTTCTTAACGGGGAGCTGTTTTTT
CASSLIGRLLLNGELFF
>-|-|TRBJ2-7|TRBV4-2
TGTGCCAGCAGCCCTAACCCGGGTTTTGCTAGGGGCTACGAGCAGTACTTC
CASSPNPGFARGYEQYF
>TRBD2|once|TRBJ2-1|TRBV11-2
TGTGCCAGCAGCCGGACTAGCGGGAATTATGAGCAGTTCTTC
CASSRTSGNYEQFF
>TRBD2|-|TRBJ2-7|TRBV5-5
TGTGCCAGCAGTTACGGGACTAGCGGTTACGAGCAGTACTTC
CASSYGTSGYEQYF
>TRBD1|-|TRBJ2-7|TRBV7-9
TGTGCCAGCAGCTCAGTCCGGACAGGGGGATTCTACGAGCAGTACTTC
CASSSVRTGGFYEQYF
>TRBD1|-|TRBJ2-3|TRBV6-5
TGTGCCAGCAGTTACTTAAGGGGGCTCGGCACAGATACGCAGTATTTT
CASSYLRGLGTDTQYF
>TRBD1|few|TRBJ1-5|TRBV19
TGTGCCAGTACCGTAGGGACAGCCGGTCAGCCCCAGCATTTT
CASTVGTAGQPQHF
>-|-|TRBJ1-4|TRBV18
TGTGCCAGCGCGGACACTTCAACTAATGAAAAACTGTTTTTT
CASADTSTNEKLFF
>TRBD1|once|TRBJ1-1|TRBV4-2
TGTGCCAGCAGCCAAGTCTCTGGACAGGAGAACACTGAAGCTTTCTTT
CASSQVSGQENTEAFF
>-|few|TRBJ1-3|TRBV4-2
TGTGCCAGCAGCCAATTCCCAAAGGGACGGAGAACCTCTGGAAACACCATATATTTT
CASSQFPKGRRTSGNTIYF
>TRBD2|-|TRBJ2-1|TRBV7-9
TGTGCCAGCAGCCCGGGAGGAACCCTCAACAATGAGCAGTTCTTC
CASSPGGTLNNEQFF